The next 20 T cell receptor beta chains were all read from a single sample in a study of cytomegalovirus exposure and HLA in healthy donors. A multiplex PCR was run with 60 Vbeta primers and 13 Jbeta primers. Only in-frame clones appear in the TCRdb table, and some are missing; sequencing was by immunoSEQ multiplex PCR. The data contain about 93,000 clones, about 80% of them singletons. The sequenced material came from PBMCs. Receptors were obtained from a man younger than 45 in good health and CMV-seronegative.

V gene TRBV30 combines with J gene TRBJ2-7; TRBD1 might be the D (5 bases). Germline CDR1 is GTSNPN and CDR2 is SVGIG (reference sequence). CDR3 size: 16 residues. Trimming cost V 0 bases and J 7 bases, with 22 bases left between them. The DNA of the CDR3 is TGTGCCTGGAGTGTACCAGGGTCAGCAACCGGAGAGGAGCAGTACTTC. Amino acid sequence: CAWSVPGSATGEEQYF.

The genes are TRBV28 and TRBJ1-2; 9 nucleotides line up with TRBD1. With V trimmed by 5 bases and J by 6 bases, 4 bases remained unmatched. Germline assignment: CDR1 MDHEN and CDR2 SYDVKM. The CDR3 extends over 13 amino acids. CDR3 loop: CASSARDRDGYTF. In DNA form, the CDR3 reads TGTGCCAGCAGTGCCCGGGACAGGGATGGCTACACCTTC.

The genes are TRBV28 and TRBJ1-1, with 7 bases that match TRBD1. Germline loops: CDR1 MDHEN, CDR2 SYDVKM. The CDR3 is 13 amino acids. With 7 bases clipped from V and 1 base from J, the junction kept 3 bases outside the gene matches. CDR3 amino acids: CASTGQKNTEAFF. Here the CDR3 DNA reads TGTGCCAGCACGGGACAGAAGAACACTGAAGCTTTCTTT.

This clone showed up just a few times. CDR3 DNA sequence: TGTGCCAGCCGAGTAACAGGAGCATATAATTCACCCCTCCACTTT. Translated: CASRVTGAYNSPLHF. The chain is built from TRBV6-5 and TRBJ1-6; weak D call: TRBD1 (5 bases). V lost 8 bases and J 4 bases, leaving 15 bases between the germline ends. The length of the CDR3 is 15 residues. Germline V lookup: CDR1 MNHEY, CDR2 SVGAGI.

The rearrangement uses TRBV9 and TRBJ2-7; 7 nucleotides line up with TRBD1. The CDR3 sequence is 15 residues long. Trimming took 4 bases from V and 6 from J; bases not matched to a gene: 13. Germline V gene sequence: CDR1 SGDLS, CDR2 YYNGEE. CDR3 loop: CASSYSDRVASEQYF. CDR3 sequence (DNA): TGTGCCAGCAGCTACTCCGACAGGGTGGCCTCCGAGCAGTACTTC. Full variable domain (missing parts from reference TRBV9 and TRBJ2-7): DSGVTQTPKHLITATGQRVTLRCSPRSGDLSVYWYQQSLDQGLQFLIQYYNGEERAKGNILERFSAQQFPDLHSELNLSSLELGDSALYFCASSYSDRVASEQYFGPGTRLTVT.

There are a few counts of this clone. This rearrangement joins TRBV7-2 to TRBJ1-5, with D possibly TRBD1 on 5 matching bases. This CDR3 has 13 residues. V was pared by 2 bases and J by 6 bases, with 8 bases between. Germline CDR1 SGHTA, CDR2 FQGNSA. The CDR3: CASSLTGGQPQHF. In DNA form, the CDR3 reads TGTGCCAGCAGCTTAACGGGGGGTCAGCCCCAGCATTTT.

The genes are TRBV25-1 and TRBJ1-5; 7 bases agree with TRBD1. V lost 3 bases, J lost 3 bases, and 2 bases stayed unmatched. From germline, CDR1 is MGHDK and CDR2 SYGVNS. CDR3 length equals 14 residues. The DNA for the CDR3 is TGTGCCAGCAGTGATGAGGGGGCCAATCAGCCCCAGCATTTT. Its translation is CASSDEGANQPQHF.

CDR3 residues: CASSPHRGWRFEAFF. Here the CDR3 DNA reads TGTGCCAGCAGCCCGCACAGGGGATGGCGGTTTGAAGCTTTCTTT. V and J are TRBV7-8 and TRBJ1-1, with 7 bases that match TRBD1. Trimming cost V 5 bases and J 7 bases; bases outside gene matches: 13. The CDR3 loop spans 15 amino acids. Germline assignment: CDR1 SGHVS and CDR2 FQNEAQ.

The chain combines TRBV27 with TRBJ2-7, with 10 bases identical to TRBD1. J gave up 4 bases and V 6 bases, and 12 bases lay outside the gene matches. In germline, CDR1 is MNHEY, CDR2 SMNVEV (reference sequence). The CDR3 consists of 16 residues. The CDR3 sequence: CASRLPGQGGAYEQYF. CDR3 coding DNA: TGTGCCAGCAGGCTGCCCGGACAGGGGGGGGCTTACGAGCAGTACTTC.

The chain combines TRBV29-1 with TRBJ1-2; no clear D. V lost 4 bases and J 4 bases, leaving 10 bases between the germline ends. Looked up from germline, CDR1 is SQVTM and CDR2 is ANQGSEA. CDR3 length: 12 residues. This CDR3 is CSVVAQVYGYTF. The CDR3 DNA reads TGCAGCGTTGTAGCGCAGGTCTATGGCTACACCTTC.

A note on this clone: One end of the junction fails to match germline, which may point to a read error. V is TRBV5-6 and J is TRBJ2-7; TRBD2 matches 12 bases. The CDR3 has 16 amino acids. Germline V gene sequence: CDR1 SGHDT, CDR2 YYEEEE. CDR3: CAGSAGLAGTAYEQYF. CDR3 nucleotide sequence: TGTGCCGGCAGCGCTGGACTAGCGGGGACAGCCTACGAGCAGTACTTC.

V usage is TRBV5-5 and J usage is TRBJ2-5; D might be TRBD1 (6 bases). In germline, CDR1 is SGHKS, CDR2 YYEKEE (reference sequence). The CDR3 loop spans 14 amino acids. The V end lost 4 bases, the J end lost 5 bases, and 15 bases lay between the germline ends. This CDR3 is CASSLRTDRETQYF. DNA for the CDR3: TGTGCCAGCAGCCTCCGGACAGACAGGGAGACCCAGTACTTC.

V is TRBV7-9 and J is TRBJ2-1; weak D call: TRBD2 (5 bases). Trimming left V 6 bases short and J 8 bases short, with 17 bases between. CDR3 length: 14 residues. CDR1 is SEHNR, CDR2 FQNEAQ, per germline (reference sequence). The DNA of the CDR3 is TGTGCCAGCAGAGAACTAGTATTTCTCGATGAGCAGTTCTTC. Amino acid sequence: CASRELVFLDEQFF.

The chain has TRBV9 and TRBJ1-6; TRBD1 agrees at 7 bases. The CDR3 covers 14 residues. V lost 4 bases to trimming and J lost 6 bases; unmatched junction nucleotides: 4. Germline-derived CDR1 and CDR2 are SGDLS and YYNGEE. The CDR3: CASSYGTVNSPLHF. The CDR3 DNA reads as TGTGCCAGCAGCTACGGGACAGTTAATTCACCCCTCCACTTT.

V usage is TRBV11-2 and J usage is TRBJ2-7, with D possibly matching TRBD2 (7 bases). V was clipped by 0 bases and J by 0 bases, with 18 bases between them. The germline CDR1 and CDR2 sequences are SGHAT and FQNNGV. The length of the CDR3 is 18 residues. This CDR3 is CASSLERGGSLSSYEQYF. The CDR3 coding sequence is TGTGCCAGCAGCTTAGAGAGGGGGGGCAGTTTGAGCTCCTACGAGCAGTACTTC.

The J gene is TRBJ2-1, the V gene TRBV4-3, with a weak D call TRBD1 (6 bases). V lost 4 bases to trimming and J lost 4 bases, with 14 bases between them. Germline V CDR1 and CDR2: LGHNA, YSLEER. This CDR3 comprises 15 residues. The CDR3 coding sequence is TGCGCCAGCAGCCCCACGGACAGTCCATACAATGAGCAGTTCTTC. It specifies CASSPTDSPYNEQFF.

The chain couples TRBV6-4 to TRBJ2-1; 8 bases are a match to TRBD2. Germline lookup yields CDR1 MRHNA and CDR2 SNTAGT. The CDR3 covers 14 residues. Trimming cost V 3 bases and J 4 bases; bases outside gene matches: 2. CDR3 residues: CASSETSDYNEQFF. The CDR3 nucleotides read TGTGCCAGCAGTGAGACTAGCGATTACAATGAGCAGTTCTTC.

The chain combines TRBV5-1 with TRBJ2-7; TRBD1 might be the D (6 bases). Germline values: CDR1 SGHRS, CDR2 YFSETQ. The CDR3 loop spans 14 amino acids. Trimming took off 5 bases at V and 3 bases at J, with 15 bases between the two ends. CDR3 region: CASSNEGRGYEQYF. The CDR3 coding sequence is TGCGCCAGCAGTAACGAGGGCAGGGGCTACGAGCAGTACTTC.

J is TRBJ2-5 and V is TRBV10-1; D perhaps matches TRBD2 (7 bases). Deletions cut 2 bases from V and 5 bases from J, with 15 bases between. The CDR3 is made up of 15 amino acids. Germline V gene lookup returns CDR1 WNHNN and CDR2 SYGVQD (reference sequence). CDR3 in amino acids: CASSETVGGRETQYF. The CDR3 nucleotides read TGCGCCAGCAGTGAGACGGTCGGGGGGCGTGAGACCCAGTACTTC.

The chain has TRBV13 and TRBJ2-2; D gene unclear. CDR1 is PRHDT, CDR2 FYEKMQ, per germline (reference sequence). The CDR3 has 16 residues. Between the trimmed V and J ends, which lost 1 base and 4 bases, there was a span of 13 bases. Here the CDR3 DNA reads TGTGCCAGCAGCTTAGCTCCCGGGTTTAGCACCGGGGAGCTGTTTTTT. It encodes CASSLAPGFSTGELFF.